What follows describes a single T cell receptor (beta chain). There is no known antigen for this receptor. Base quality data are lacking; no much larger clone is found one base away. The entire isolated RNA was reverse transcribed using the High Capacity cDNA Reverse Transcription Kit, and thus expressed TCRB transcripts were sequenced. Naive, central memory and regulatory T cell samples underwent deep immunoSEQ sequencing, averaging roughly 3.4 million total reads per sample. Sorted cells were lysed in RLT buffer and RNA was extracted with DNase-treated RNeasy Micro or Mini kits, depending on cell number. Each cell subset was processed on its own to prevent cross-contamination, while patient and healthy donor samples were processed together. The immunoSEQ multiplex PCR was used to amplify TCRB sequences from cDNA, generating 87-bp fragments that spanned the CDR3 region. Sequencing of the amplicons was performed on the Illumina HiSeq platform. As for how the authors treated the data: PCR bias was computationally corrected using synthetic template baselines, reads within Hamming distance 2 were collapsed, and singletons that could not be merged were discarded. Reads were aligned against IMGT so that V, D and J genes, CDR3 length and insertions or deletions at six rearrangement sites could be assigned. Within each subset, clonotype counts were normalized to sorted cell number, after which true diversity and Gini coefficients were computed with the tcR R package. Repertoire sharing was quantified using the overlap coefficient calculated on TCRB nucleotide sequences. Out-of-frame TCRB sequences from naive cells were analyzed as a proxy for the pre-selection repertoire. TCRdb limited this immuneACCESS table to in-frame rearrangements with V and J called. A share of clones is missing; checked studies link under half to unresolved V genes, and the rest is unexplained. The V and J calls and the clone size are those of that table, but D and trimming were determined from the DNA. The sample table shows hundreds of thousands of clones, and about 14% are seen once. The top ten constitute just under 0.04% of the sample.

Each donor gave one peripheral blood draw, averaging approximately 120 mL, which was collected into heparinised tubes. A BD FACSAria II and a panel including CD45RO, CCR7, CD25, CD127, CD95 and CD27 were used to sort naive, central memory, regulatory and stem cell-like memory CD4+ T cells. All sorted populations exceeded 95% purity. Right away, PBMCs were isolated by Lymphoprep density gradient centrifugation and were stained directly, with no culture step. So that batch effects would be minimized, each experiment stained and sorted samples in pairs, pairing one healthy donor with one patient. The sample originates from a study of beta chain features in type 1 diabetes listed by TCRdb under 2018. Some background on the complete study: Patients and healthy donors did not differ in mean age, gender distribution, total cell number or subset yield. Across all samples, around 100 million sorted cells were examined, and cell number per subset correlated strongly with RNA yield. Naive and central memory subsets were obtained from all 30 or so donors, but regulatory and stem cell-like memory subsets were isolated from only 8 patients and roughly eight healthy donors. In the study, recently diagnosed type 1 diabetes patients and matched healthy donors were compared on the TCRB repertoires of their sorted circulating CD4+ T cell subsets.

Spanning cysteine to phenylalanine, the CDR3 consists of 13 amino acids. Of all the DNA, just the CDR3 is kept, 39 bases in frame from base 1. V loses 4 bases at its end and J loses 8 bases; junction bases beyond the gene matches: 4. As encoded in the germline V gene, CDR1 is SGHTA while CDR2 is FQGNSA. Paper-wide results and their limitations: A moderate but significant shortening of TCRB CDR3 length was observed in type 1 diabetes patients in all four CD4+ subsets. Because cDNA rather than genomic DNA was sequenced, highly expressing activated cells could have been over-represented, although no difference in activation and CD3 levels was found between groups. Fewer insertions and more nucleotide deletions at VDJ recombination sites were observed in patients with type 1 diabetes, implying thymic rearrangement abnormalities. Naive, central memory and regulatory TCRB repertoires appeared to be more alike among patients than among healthy donors. Because the HLA sub-analyses included only small numbers of individuals, any influence of HLA type on TCRB rearrangement was left unresolved. PCR may preferentially amplify shorter templates, but because patient and control samples were amplified and corrected together, any resulting skew would affect both groups equally.

The chain uses TRBV7-2 and TRBJ1-2; 10 middle bases align to TRBD1. Sequencing input: naive CD4+ T cells from blood. The cell subset or site label of this sample denotes: true naive CD4+ T cells. This clonotype was sampled from a man between 18 and 35 years old with type 1 diabetes. The nucleotides read TGTGCCAGCAGCTGGGACAGGGGTCAAGGCTACACCTTC. Protein translation: CASSWDRGQGYTF.